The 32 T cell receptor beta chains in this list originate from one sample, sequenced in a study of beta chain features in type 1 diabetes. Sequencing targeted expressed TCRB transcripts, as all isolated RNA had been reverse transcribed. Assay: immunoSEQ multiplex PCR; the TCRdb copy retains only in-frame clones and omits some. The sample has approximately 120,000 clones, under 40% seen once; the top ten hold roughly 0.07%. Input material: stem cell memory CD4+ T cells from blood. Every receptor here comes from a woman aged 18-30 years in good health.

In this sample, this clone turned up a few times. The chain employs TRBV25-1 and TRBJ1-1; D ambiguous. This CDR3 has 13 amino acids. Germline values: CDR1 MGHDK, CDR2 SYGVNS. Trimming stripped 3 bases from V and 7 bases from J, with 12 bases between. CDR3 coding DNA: TGTGCCAGCAGTGATCTCCCACGGGGTGAAGCTTTCTTT. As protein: CASSDLPRGEAFF. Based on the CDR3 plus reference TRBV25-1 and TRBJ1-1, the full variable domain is EADIYQTPRYLVIGTGKKITLECSQTMGHDKMYWYQQDPGMELHLIHYSYGVNSTEKGDLSSESTVSRIRTEHFPLTLESARPSHTSQYLCASSDLPRGEAFFGQGTRLTVV.

The CDR3 is CASSGGTNEKLFF. CDR3 sequence (DNA): TGTGCCAGCAGCGGAGGAACTAATGAAAAACTGTTTTTT. This chain uses TRBV28 with TRBJ1-4; D ambiguous. The CDR3 is 13 amino acids. V was cut by 6 bases and J by 1 base, with 6 bases left in between. Germline loops: CDR1 MDHEN, CDR2 SYDVKM. The full variable domain, rest sourced from reference TRBV28 and TRBJ1-4, is DVKVTQSSRYLVKRTGEKVFLECVQDMDHENMFWYRQDPGLGLRLIYFSYDVKMKEKGDIPEGYSVSREKKERFSLILESASTNQTSMYLCASSGGTNEKLFFGSGTQLSVL.

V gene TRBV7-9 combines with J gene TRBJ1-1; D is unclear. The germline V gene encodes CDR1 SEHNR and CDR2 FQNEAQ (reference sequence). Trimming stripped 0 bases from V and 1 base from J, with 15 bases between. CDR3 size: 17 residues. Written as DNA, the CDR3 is TGTGCCAGCAGCTTAGCGCGAGGAGGCGGCCCGAACACTGAAGCTTTCTTT. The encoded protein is CASSLARGGGPNTEAFF.

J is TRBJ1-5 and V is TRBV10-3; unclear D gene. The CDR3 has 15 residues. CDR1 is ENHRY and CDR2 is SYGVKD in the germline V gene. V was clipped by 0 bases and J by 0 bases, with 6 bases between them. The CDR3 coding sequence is TGTGCCATCAGTGAGTCGGAGATTAGCAATCAGCCCCAGCATTTT. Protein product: CAISESEISNQPQHF.

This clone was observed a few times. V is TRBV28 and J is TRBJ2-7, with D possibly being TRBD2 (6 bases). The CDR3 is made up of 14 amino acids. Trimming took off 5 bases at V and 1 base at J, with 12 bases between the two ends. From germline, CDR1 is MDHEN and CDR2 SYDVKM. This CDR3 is CASSPPGLSYEQYF. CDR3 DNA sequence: TGTGCCAGCAGTCCCCCTGGACTATCCTACGAGCAGTACTTC. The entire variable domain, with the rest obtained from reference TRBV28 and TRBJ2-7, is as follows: DVKVTQSSRYLVKRTGEKVFLECVQDMDHENMFWYRQDPGLGLRLIYFSYDVKMKEKGDIPEGYSVSREKKERFSLILESASTNQTSMYLCASSPPGLSYEQYFGPGTRLTVT.

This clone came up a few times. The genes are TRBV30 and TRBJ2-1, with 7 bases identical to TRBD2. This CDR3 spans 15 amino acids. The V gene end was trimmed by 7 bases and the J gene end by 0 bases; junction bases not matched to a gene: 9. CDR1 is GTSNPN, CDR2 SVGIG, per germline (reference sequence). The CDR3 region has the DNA TGTGCCTCACAGTTAACGGGAGGCTCCTACAATGAGCAGTTCTTC. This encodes CASQLTGGSYNEQFF.

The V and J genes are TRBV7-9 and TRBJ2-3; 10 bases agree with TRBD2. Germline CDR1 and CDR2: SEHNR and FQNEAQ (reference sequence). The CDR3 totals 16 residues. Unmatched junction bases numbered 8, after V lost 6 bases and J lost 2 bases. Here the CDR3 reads CASRAQLAGNTDTQYF. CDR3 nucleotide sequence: TGTGCCAGCAGGGCCCAACTAGCGGGAAACACAGATACGCAGTATTTT.

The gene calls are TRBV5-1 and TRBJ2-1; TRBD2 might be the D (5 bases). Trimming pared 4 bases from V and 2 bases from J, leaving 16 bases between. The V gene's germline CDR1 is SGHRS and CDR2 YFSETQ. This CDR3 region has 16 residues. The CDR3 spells CASSPEAFSAYNEQFF. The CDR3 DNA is TGCGCCAGCAGCCCCGAAGCCTTTAGCGCCTACAATGAGCAGTTCTTC.

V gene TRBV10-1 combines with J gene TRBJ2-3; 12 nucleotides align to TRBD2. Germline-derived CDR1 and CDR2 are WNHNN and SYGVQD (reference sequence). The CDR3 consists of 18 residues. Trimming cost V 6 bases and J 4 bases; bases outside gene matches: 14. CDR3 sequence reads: CASSERRLAGVYPDTQYF. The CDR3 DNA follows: TGCGCCAGCAGCGAAAGGAGACTAGCGGGAGTCTACCCAGATACGCAGTATTTT.

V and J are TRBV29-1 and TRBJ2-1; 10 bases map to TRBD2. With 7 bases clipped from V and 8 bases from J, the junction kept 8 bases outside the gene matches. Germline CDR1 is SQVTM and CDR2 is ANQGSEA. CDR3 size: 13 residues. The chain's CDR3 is CSASPSGRHEQFF. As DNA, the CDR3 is TGCAGCGCTTCACCTAGCGGGAGACATGAGCAGTTCTTC.

CDR3 DNA sequence: TGTGCCAGCTCACCAGACAGGGATCAAGAGACCCAGTACTTC. Translation: CASSPDRDQETQYF. The genes are TRBV18 and TRBJ2-5, with TRBD1 matching over 7 bases. The germline V gene encodes CDR1 KGHSH and CDR2 LQKENI. V trimming: 2 bases; J trimming: 2 bases; junction bases outside the gene matches: 2. The CDR3 runs to 14 residues. Filled out from reference TRBV18 and TRBJ2-5, the complete variable domain reads NAGVMQNPRHLVRRRGQEARLRCSPMKGHSHVYWYRQLPEEGLKFMVYLQKENIIDESGMPKERFSAEFPKEGPSILRIQQVVRGDSAAYFCASSPDRDQETQYFGPGTRLLVL.

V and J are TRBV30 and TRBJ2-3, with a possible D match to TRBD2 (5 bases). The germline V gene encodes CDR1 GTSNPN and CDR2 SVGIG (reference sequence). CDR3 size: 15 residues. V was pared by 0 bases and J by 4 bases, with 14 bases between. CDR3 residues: CAWSVEGGWADTQYF. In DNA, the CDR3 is TGTGCCTGGAGTGTAGAAGGAGGTTGGGCAGATACGCAGTATTTT.

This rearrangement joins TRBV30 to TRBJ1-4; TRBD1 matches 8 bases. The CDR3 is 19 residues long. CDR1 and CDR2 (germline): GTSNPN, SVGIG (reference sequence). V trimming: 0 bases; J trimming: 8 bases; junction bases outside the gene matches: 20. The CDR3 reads CAWSVPGQGPFSLREKLFF. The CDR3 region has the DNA TGTGCCTGGAGTGTACCCGGACAGGGCCCTTTTTCTCTACGGGAAAAACTGTTTTTT.

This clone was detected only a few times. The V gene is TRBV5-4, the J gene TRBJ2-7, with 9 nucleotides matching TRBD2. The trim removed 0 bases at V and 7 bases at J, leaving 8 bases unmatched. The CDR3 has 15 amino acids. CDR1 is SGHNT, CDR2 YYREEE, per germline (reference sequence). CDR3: CASSLVGGRAGEQYF. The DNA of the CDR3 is TGTGCCAGCAGCTTGGTGGGCGGGAGGGCAGGAGAGCAGTACTTC.

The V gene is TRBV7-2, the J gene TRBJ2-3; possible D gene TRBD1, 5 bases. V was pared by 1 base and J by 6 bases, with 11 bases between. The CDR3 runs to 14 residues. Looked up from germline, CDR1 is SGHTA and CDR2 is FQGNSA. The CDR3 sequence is CASSLGPGYDTQYF. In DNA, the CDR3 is TGTGCCAGCAGCTTAGGACCAGGGTACGATACGCAGTATTTT.

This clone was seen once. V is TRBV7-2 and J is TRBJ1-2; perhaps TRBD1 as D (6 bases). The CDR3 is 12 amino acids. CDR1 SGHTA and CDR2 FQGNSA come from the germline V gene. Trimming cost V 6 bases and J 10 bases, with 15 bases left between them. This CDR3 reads CASSLQGFDYTF. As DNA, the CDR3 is TGTGCCAGCAGTCTACAGGGTTTTGACTACACCTTC.

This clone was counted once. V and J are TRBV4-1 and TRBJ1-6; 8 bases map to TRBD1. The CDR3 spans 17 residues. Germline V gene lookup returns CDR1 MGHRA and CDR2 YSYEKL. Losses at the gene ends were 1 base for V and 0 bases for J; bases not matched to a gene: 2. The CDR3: CASSQGDRSSYNSPLHF. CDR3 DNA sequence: TGCGCCAGCAGCCAAGGGGACAGGAGCTCCTATAATTCACCCCTCCACTTT.

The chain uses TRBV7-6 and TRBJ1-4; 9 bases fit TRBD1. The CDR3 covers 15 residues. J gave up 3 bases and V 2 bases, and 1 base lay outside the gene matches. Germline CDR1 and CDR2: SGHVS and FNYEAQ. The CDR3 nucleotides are TGTGCCAGCAGCTTAAGACAGGGGGCTAATGAAAAACTGTTTTTT. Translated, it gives CASSLRQGANEKLFF. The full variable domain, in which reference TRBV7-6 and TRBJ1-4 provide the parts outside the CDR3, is GAGVSQSPRYKVTKRGQDVALRCDPISGHVSLYWYRQALGQGPEFLTYFNYEAQQDKSGLPNDRFSAERPEGSISTLTIQRTEQRDSAMYRCASSLRQGANEKLFFGSGTQLSVL.

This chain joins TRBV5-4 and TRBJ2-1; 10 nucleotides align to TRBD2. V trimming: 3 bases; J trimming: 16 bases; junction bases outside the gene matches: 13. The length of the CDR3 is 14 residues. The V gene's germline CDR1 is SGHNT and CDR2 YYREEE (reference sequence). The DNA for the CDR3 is TGTGCCAGCAGCTCCGCCGCTAGCGGGAGTTCTTACTTCTTC. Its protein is CASSSAASGSSYFF.

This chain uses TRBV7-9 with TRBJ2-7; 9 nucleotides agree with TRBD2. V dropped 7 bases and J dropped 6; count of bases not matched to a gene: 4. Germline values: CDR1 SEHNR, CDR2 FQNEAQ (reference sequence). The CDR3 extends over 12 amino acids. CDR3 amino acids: CASNLAGSEQYF. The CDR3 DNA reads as TGTGCCAGCAACCTAGCGGGGAGCGAGCAGTACTTC.

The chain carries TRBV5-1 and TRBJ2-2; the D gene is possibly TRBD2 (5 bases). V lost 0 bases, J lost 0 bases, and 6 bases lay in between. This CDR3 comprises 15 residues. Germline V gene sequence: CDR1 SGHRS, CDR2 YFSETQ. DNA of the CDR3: TGCGCCAGCAGCTTGGGACTAACGAACACCGGGGAGCTGTTTTTT. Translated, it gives CASSLGLTNTGELFF.

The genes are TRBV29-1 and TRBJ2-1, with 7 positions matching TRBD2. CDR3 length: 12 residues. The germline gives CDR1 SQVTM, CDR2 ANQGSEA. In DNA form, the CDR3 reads TGCGGGGGGGGATCGCTCTACAATGAGCAGTTCTTC. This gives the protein CGGGSLYNEQFF.

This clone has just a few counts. In nucleotides, the CDR3 is TGTGCCAGCTCCCCTGAGGGATCGCGGGGAAACACCATATATTTT. It encodes CASSPEGSRGNTIYF. The V call is TRBV18, the J call TRBJ1-3; D ambiguous. With 6 bases removed from V and 4 bases from J, the gap between germline ends came to 16 bases. CDR1 and CDR2 (germline): KGHSH, LQKENI. This CDR3 is built from 15 residues.

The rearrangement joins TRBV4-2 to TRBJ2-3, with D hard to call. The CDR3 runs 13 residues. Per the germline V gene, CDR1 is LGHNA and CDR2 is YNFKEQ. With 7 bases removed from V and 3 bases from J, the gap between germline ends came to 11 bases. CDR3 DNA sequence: TGTGCCAGCACCCTCCCTAATACAGATACGCAGTATTTT. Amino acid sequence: CASTLPNTDTQYF.

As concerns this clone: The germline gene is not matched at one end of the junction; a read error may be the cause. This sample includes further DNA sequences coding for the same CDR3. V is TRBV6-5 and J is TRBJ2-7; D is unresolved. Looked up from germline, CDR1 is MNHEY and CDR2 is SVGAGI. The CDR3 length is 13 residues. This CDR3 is CASRLLSSYEQYF. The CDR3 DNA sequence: TGTGCTAGCAGGCTGCTAAGCTCCTACGAGCAGTACTTC.

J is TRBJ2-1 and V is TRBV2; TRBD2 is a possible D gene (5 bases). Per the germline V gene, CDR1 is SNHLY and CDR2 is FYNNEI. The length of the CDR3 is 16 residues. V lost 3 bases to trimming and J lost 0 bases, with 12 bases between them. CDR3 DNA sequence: TGTGCCAGCAGTGAGATTACGGGAAGCTCCTACAATGAGCAGTTCTTC. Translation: CASSEITGSSYNEQFF.

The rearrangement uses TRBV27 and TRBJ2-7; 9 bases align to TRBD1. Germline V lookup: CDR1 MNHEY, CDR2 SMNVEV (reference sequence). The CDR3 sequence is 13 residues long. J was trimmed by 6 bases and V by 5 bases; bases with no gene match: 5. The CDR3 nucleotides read TGTGCCAGCAGTCCCCGACAGGGGGGCGAGCAGTACTTC. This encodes CASSPRQGGEQYF.

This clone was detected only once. The CDR3 protein is CASSMTLPRGRDYGYTF. In DNA, the CDR3 is TGTGCCAGTAGTATGACCCTCCCCAGGGGGCGAGACTATGGCTACACCTTC. The chain links TRBV19 to TRBJ1-2, with 8 bases lining up with TRBD1. Germline V gene data show CDR1 as LNHDA and CDR2 as SQIVND (reference sequence). The CDR3 runs to 17 residues. After removal of 3 bases from V and 3 bases from J, the junction contained 12 bases not matched to a gene.

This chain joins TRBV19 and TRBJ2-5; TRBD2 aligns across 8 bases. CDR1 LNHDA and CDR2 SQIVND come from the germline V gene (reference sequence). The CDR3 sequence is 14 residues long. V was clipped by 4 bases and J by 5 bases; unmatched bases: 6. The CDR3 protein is CASSRAGAGETQYF. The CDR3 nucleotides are TGTGCCAGTAGTAGAGCGGGAGCGGGGGAGACCCAGTACTTC.

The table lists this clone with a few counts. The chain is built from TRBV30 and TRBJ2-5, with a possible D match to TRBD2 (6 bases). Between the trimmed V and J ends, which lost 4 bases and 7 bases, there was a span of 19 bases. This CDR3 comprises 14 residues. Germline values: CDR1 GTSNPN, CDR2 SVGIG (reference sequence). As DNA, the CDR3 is TGTGCCTGGAATTTGGGGGGACCTACGGGGACCCAGTACTTC. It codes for CAWNLGGPTGTQYF.

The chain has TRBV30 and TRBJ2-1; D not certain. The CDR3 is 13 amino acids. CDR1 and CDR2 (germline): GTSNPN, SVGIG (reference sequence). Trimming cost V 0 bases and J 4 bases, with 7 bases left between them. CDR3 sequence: CAWSVAFYNEQFF. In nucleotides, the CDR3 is TGTGCCTGGAGTGTAGCCTTTTACAATGAGCAGTTCTTC.

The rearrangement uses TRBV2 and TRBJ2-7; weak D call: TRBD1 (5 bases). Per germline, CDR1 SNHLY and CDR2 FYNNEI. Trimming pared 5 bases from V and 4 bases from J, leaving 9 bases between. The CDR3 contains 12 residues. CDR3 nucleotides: TGTGCCAGCAGTCGGACATCGTACGAGCAGTACTTC. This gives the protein CASSRTSYEQYF.